This TCR beta chain comes out of a study of blood T cell repertoires in COVID-19 (dated by TCRdb to 2019 to 2021). Broadly, across the study: The collaborator samples originated in the United States, Italy and Spain and spanned the acute and convalescent phases of COVID-19. A de-identified subject ID, COVID-19 status, age in years and sex were almost always included in the sample metadata. A freely available public database, intended as a resource for researchers studying the immune response to SARS-CoV-2, is where the repertoires were released. The samples were drawn from the first 160 participants of the ongoing ImmuneRACE study and from 1,254 subjects provided by 6 global collaborators. The dataset comprised deeply sampled blood TCRbeta repertoires from subjects exposed to, actively infected with, or recovered from COVID-19. Where HLA class I and class II types were available, the types were taken from metadata supplied by the sample provider, not from assay-based typing. The prospective study material was composed of cDNA or gDNA derived from T cells, B-cell-depleted T cells, or PBMCs.

From the germline V gene (reference sequence), CDR1 is LNHDA and CDR2 is SQIVND. The CDR3, from cysteine to phenylalanine, totals 15 residues. The retained sequence is limited to the CDR3, 45 bases, with the frame set at the first base. V loses 4 bases of germline sequence and J loses 0 bases, and the interval between the two ends is 12 bases. In this sample, this clone turned up once. Its antigen has not been determined. No base qualities exist here, and no much larger clone lies one base off it. Paper-wide results and their limitations: The quantity of clinical and demographic metadata differed by source and by participant and was supplied without curation.

One collaborating source in Seattle enrolled patients during active infection and followed them longitudinally through the course of disease. Collaborating institutions collected whole blood in K2EDTA tubes following their own protocols. For TCRbeta analysis, collaborator samples were shipped as frozen whole blood, as isolated PBMCs, or as DNA extracted from either sample type. The immunoSEQ Assay, a bias-controlled multiplex PCR, was used to amplify TCRbeta CDR3 regions from genomic DNA. In the source study's methods: Nucleated cell counts per sample were estimated from amplification of reference gene primers within the assay. To quantify the absolute abundance of each unique TCRbeta CDR3 rearrangement, sequence reads were collapsed and filtered. For each sample, productive Simpson clonality was calculated by taking the square root of Simpson's diversity index across productive rearrangements. TCRdb obtained this table from immuneACCESS and retained in-frame rearrangements with V and J assigned. These tables miss some clones; where compared with another copy, unresolved V genes account for less than half of the shortfall, and the remainder is unexplained. V and J calls and clone size come straight from that table; D and trimming were deduced from the DNA. Within this sample are under 450,000 clones, with approximately 91% of them counted one time only. The ten largest clonotypes hold under 2% of the sample.

Sequencing input: peripheral blood. The receptor's source is a woman in her forties with COVID-19, enrolled during active disease. Recombination connected TRBV19 to TRBJ1-2; the best D guess is TRBD1, with 6 bases matching. The sequenced DNA is TGTGCCAGTAGTACGCAGGGGACCTCTAACTATGGCTACACCTTC. It translates to CASSTQGTSNYGYTF.